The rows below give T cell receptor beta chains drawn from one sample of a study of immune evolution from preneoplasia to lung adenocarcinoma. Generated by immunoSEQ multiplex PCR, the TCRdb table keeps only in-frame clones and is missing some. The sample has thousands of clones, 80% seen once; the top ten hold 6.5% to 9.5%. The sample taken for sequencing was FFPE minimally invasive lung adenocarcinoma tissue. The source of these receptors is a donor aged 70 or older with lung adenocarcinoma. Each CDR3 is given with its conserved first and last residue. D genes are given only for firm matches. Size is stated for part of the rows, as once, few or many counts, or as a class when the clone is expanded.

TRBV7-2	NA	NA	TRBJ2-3	CASSLEGYTQYF	TGTGCCAGCAGCTTAGAGGGGTATACGCAGTATTTT
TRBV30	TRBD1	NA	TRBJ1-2	CAWSVFSDRQGRGYTF	TGTGCCTGGAGTGTATTTTCAGATAGACAGGGGAGAGGCTACACCTTC
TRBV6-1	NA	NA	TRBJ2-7	CASRTDILTYEQYF	TGTGCCAGCCGAACGGACATCCTTACGTACGAGCAGTACTTC
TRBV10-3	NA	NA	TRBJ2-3	CALEGGTQYF	TGTGCCCTCGAAGGAGGTACGCAGTATTTT
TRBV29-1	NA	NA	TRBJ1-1	CSVTLGTAEAFF	TGCAGCGTTACATTAGGAACCGCCGAAGCTTTCTTT
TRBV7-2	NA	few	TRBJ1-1	CASRGITGRNTEAFF	TGTGCCAGCAGAGGGATAACAGGGCGGAACACTGAAGCTTTCTTT
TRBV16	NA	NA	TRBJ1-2	CASSQSQGRFVGGYTF	TGTGCCAGCAGCCAATCGCAGGGGCGCTTCGTGGGGGGCTACACCTTC
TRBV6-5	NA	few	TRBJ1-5	CASGRTQGQPQHF	TGTGCCAGCGGTCGGACCCAGGGTCAGCCCCAGCATTTT
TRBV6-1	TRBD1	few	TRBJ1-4	CASSGQGAREKLFF	TGTGCCAGCAGTGGACAGGGGGCGAGGGAAAAACTGTTTTTT
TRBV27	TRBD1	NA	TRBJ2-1	CASSLRGLGTGNNEQFF	TGTGCCAGCAGTTTGAGGGGCCTGGGGACAGGGAACAATGAGCAGTTCTTC
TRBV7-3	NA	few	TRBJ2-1	CASSPSPSTYNEQFF	TGTGCCAGCAGCCCTTCACCCAGCACCTACAATGAGCAGTTCTTC
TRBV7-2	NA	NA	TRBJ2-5	CASSSVQETQYF	TGTGCCAGCAGCTCGGTCCAAGAGACCCAGTACTTC
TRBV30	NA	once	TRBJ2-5	CAWSPTAAGETQYF	TGTGCCTGGAGTCCCACGGCCGCTGGGGAGACCCAGTACTTC
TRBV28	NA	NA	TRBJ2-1	CASSRTVSSYNEQFF	TGTGCCAGCAGTAGGACAGTTAGCTCCTACAATGAGCAGTTCTTC
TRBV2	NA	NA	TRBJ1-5	CASRSSPGQGPSNQPQHF	TGTGCCAGCAGAAGTTCGCCGGGACAAGGGCCTAGCAATCAGCCCCAGCATTTT
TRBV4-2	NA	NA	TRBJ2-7	CASSQGVRATSREQYF	TGTGCCAGCAGCCAAGGGGTCAGGGCTACGTCTCGTGAGCAGTACTTC
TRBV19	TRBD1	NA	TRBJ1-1	CASSKQGMDTEAFF	TGTGCCAGTAGTAAACAGGGGATGGATACTGAAGCTTTCTTT
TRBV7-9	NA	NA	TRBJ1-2	CASSFITGNSYTF	TGTGCCAGCAGCTTTATCACAGGGAATAGCTACACCTTC
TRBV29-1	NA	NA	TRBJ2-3	CSADFNTDTQYF	TGCAGCGCGGACTTTAACACAGATACGCAGTATTTT
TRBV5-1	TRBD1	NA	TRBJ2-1	CASSLGTGIYNEQFF	TGCGCCAGCAGCTTGGGGACAGGAATCTACAATGAGCAGTTCTTC
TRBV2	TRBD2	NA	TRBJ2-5	CASSHGLAGEGETQYF	TGTGCCAGCAGCCACGGGCTAGCGGGAGAAGGCGAGACCCAGTACTTC
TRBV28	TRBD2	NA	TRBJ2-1	CASSPGGSGGSYNEQFF	TGTGCCAGCAGCCCAGGGGGTAGCGGGGGCTCCTACAATGAGCAGTTCTTC
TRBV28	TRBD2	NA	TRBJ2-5	CASSFISVGGGQTQYF	TGTGCCAGCAGTTTTATTTCCGTGGGCGGGGGACAGACCCAGTACTTC
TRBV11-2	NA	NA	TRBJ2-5	CASSLQVQETQYF	TGTGCCAGCAGCTTACAGGTCCAAGAGACCCAGTACTTC
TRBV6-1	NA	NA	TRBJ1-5	CASSAKGDSNQPQHF	TGTGCCAGCAGCGCAAAGGGGGATAGCAATCAGCCCCAGCATTTT
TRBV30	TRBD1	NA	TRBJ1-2	CAWIDRGVTNYGYTF	TGTGCCTGGATTGACAGGGGGGTAACGAACTATGGCTACACCTTC
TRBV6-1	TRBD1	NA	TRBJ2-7	CASSEGQGRDGYEQYF	TGTGCCAGCAGTGAGGGACAGGGTAGGGATGGTTACGAGCAGTACTTC
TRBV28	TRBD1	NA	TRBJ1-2	CASSLSITGGKGYTF	TGTGCCAGCAGTTTGTCGATCACAGGGGGCAAGGGCTACACCTTC
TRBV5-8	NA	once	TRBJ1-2	CASIFQGLSYGYTF	TGTGCCAGCATCTTTCAGGGCCTATCCTATGGCTACACCTTC
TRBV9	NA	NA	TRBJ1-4	CASSVGGVKEKLFF	TGTGCCAGCAGCGTTGGGGGAGTAAAAGAAAAACTGTTTTTT
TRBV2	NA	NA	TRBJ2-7	CASSQDIGTSYEQYF	TGTGCCAGCAGTCAGGACATAGGGACCTCCTACGAGCAGTACTTC
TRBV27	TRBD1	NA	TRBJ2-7	CASSDRQGVYEQYF	TGTGCCAGCAGTGACCGACAGGGGGTTTACGAGCAGTACTTC
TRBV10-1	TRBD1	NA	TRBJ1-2	CASKLGDRGPDYGYTF	TGCGCCAGCAAGCTGGGAGACAGGGGGCCCGACTATGGCTACACCTTC
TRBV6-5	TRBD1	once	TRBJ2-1	CAGRRQGVRQFF	TGTGCCGGTCGCAGACAGGGCGTACGTCAGTTCTTC
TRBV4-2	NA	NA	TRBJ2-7	CASSQMGVFHEQYF	TGTGCCAGCAGCCAAATGGGGGTTTTCCACGAGCAGTACTTC
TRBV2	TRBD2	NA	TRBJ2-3	CASSWGTSGGWSTDTQYF	TGTGCCAGTTCATGGGGGACTAGCGGGGGCTGGAGCACAGATACGCAGTATTTT
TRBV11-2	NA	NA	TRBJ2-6	CASSLDLVGPGANVLTF	TGTGCCAGCAGCTTAGATCTGGTGGGTCCTGGGGCCAACGTCCTGACTTTC
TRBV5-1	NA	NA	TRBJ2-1	CASSSGTERNEQFF	TGCGCCAGCAGCTCCGGGACCGAACGCAATGAGCAGTTCTTC
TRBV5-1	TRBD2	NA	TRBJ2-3	CASSALTSGRRDTQYF	TGCGCCAGCAGCGCGCTTACTAGCGGGAGACGAGATACGCAGTATTTT
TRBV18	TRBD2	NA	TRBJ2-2	CASSPLPSGGNTGELFF	TGTGCCAGCTCACCGCTCCCTAGCGGGGGAAACACCGGGGAGCTGTTTTTT
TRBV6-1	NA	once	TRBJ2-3	CASSAITGTGDTQYF	TGTGCCAGCAGTGCCATCACAGGGACGGGAGATACGCAGTATTTT
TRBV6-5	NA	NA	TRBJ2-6	CASSYSNSGANVLTF	TGTGCCAGCAGTTACTCCAACTCTGGGGCCAACGTCCTGACTTTC
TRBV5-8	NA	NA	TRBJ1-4	CASSLRGGSEKLFF	TGTGCCAGCAGCCTCAGGGGAGGGAGTGAAAAACTGTTTTTT
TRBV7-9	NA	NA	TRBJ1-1	CASSLEGKASEAFF	TGTGCCAGCAGCTTGGAGGGGAAGGCGTCTGAAGCTTTCTTT
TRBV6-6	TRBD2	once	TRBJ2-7	CASSPWREVSYEQYF	TGTGCCAGCAGCCCCTGGCGGGAGGTCTCCTACGAGCAGTACTTC
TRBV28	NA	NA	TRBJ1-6	CASSLPQGEPLHF	TGTGCCAGCAGCTTACCCCAGGGAGAACCCCTCCACTTT
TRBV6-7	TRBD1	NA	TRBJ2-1	CASQNRGKHNEQFF	TGTGCCAGCCAGAACAGGGGAAAGCACAATGAGCAGTTCTTC
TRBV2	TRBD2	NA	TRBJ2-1	CASSELAGLDNEQFF	TGTGCCAGCAGTGAACTAGCGGGGTTGGACAATGAGCAGTTCTTC
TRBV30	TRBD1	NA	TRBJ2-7	CAWGPGQNYEQYF	TGTGCCTGGGGACCGGGACAGAACTACGAGCAGTACTTC
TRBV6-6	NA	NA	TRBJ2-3	CASRTHSPLSTDTQYF	TGTGCCAGCAGAACCCACAGTCCCCTTAGCACAGATACGCAGTATTTT
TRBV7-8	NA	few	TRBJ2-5	CASSLMQETQYF	TGTGCCAGCAGCTTAATGCAAGAGACCCAGTACTTC
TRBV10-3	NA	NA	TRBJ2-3	CAISVITGRPDTQYF	TGTGCCATCAGCGTAATAACAGGGCGACCAGATACGCAGTATTTT
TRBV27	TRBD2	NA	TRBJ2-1	CASSPGLAGDSYNEQFF	TGTGCCAGCAGTCCGGGACTAGCGGGAGACTCCTACAATGAGCAGTTCTTC
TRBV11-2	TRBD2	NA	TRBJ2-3	CASSLMRESTDTQYF	TGTGCCAGCAGCTTAATGCGGGAGAGCACAGATACGCAGTATTTT